This T cell receptor (beta chain) was observed in a study of T-cell memory formation after mild COVID-19. In TCRdb, the 5' RACE reads were re-called with MiXCR into one record per CDR3 protein. The sample has over 450,000 distinct CDR3 sequences, roughly 22% seen once. Concerning this clonotype: Antigen specificity is unknown. Just one base apart from a much larger clone, this may be a read error.

Study observations and caveats: CD8+ contracting clones occupied EMRA, while CD4+ ones occupied mainly CM and EM. Clones that got smaller from day 15 to 85 had even CD4/CD8, while clones growing later tipped toward CD4+. The finding that pre-infection memory included some responding clones suggested that cross-reactive memory joined. Day 37-peaking second-wave clones had unconfirmed SARS-CoV-2 specificity.

CDR3 size: 15 residues. Germline V gene data show CDR1 as SGHTA and CDR2 as FQGNSA. Input material: PBMCs or a T cell subset sorted from them (not recorded which). The TCR originated in an adult woman who had mild COVID-19 (a few samples of this study predate the infection). Cell type and time point are not known. V and J are TRBV7-2 and TRBJ2-4, with a weak D call TRBD2 (6 bases). CDR3 amino acids: CAGSLFEGRKDIQYF. CDR3 nucleotides: TGTGCCGGCAGCTTATTCGAGGGGAGGAAGGACATTCAGTACTTC.